This is a list of T cell receptor beta chains from one sample in a study of blood T cells in healthy people across ages. TCRdb independently ran MiXCR on the 5' RACE reads; one entry per CDR3 protein. The table shows about 640,000 distinct CDR3 sequences, with 25% to 30% occurring only once. The specimen was blood. These receptors were collected from a woman older than 75 in good health. The CDR3 runs from the conserved cysteine through the conserved F or W. D genes are given only for firm matches. Where a row states a size, it is once, few, many or the class of an expanded clone; other rows omit it.

cdr3_nt: TGCGCCAGCAGCTTGGGGGACAGCGCACGGAACACCGGGGAGCTGTTTTTT
cdr3_aa: CASSLGDSARNTGELFF
j_call: TRBJ2-2
cdr3_length: 17
d_call: TRBD1
v_call: TRBV11-2
clone_size: -

cdr3_nt: TGTGCCAGCAGGGGGGTGATGGCCTATGGCTACACCTTC
cdr3_aa: CASRGVMAYGYTF
j_call: TRBJ1-2
cdr3_length: 13
d_call: -
v_call: TRBV6-1
clone_size: many

cdr3_nt: TGTGCTAGTGGTTCCGACAGGGCGGCGAACACTGAAGCTTTCTTT
cdr3_aa: CASGSDRAANTEAFF
j_call: TRBJ1-1
cdr3_length: 15
d_call: TRBD1
v_call: TRBV12-5
clone_size: -

cdr3_nt: TGTGCCAGCAGCACCTCAACCTCAGCCGGGACTAGTGGAGATACGCAGTATTTT
cdr3_aa: CASSTSTSAGTSGDTQYF
j_call: TRBJ2-3
cdr3_length: 18
d_call: TRBD2
v_call: TRBV9
clone_size: few

cdr3_nt: TGTGCCAGCTCCCAAGGGGGGGTTAGGCCCTACGAGCAGTACTTC
cdr3_aa: CASSQGGVRPYEQYF
j_call: TRBJ2-7
cdr3_length: 15
d_call: -
v_call: TRBV28
clone_size: many

cdr3_nt: TGCGCCAGCAGGGCGTGGGTACAGGATGAGCAGTTCTTC
cdr3_aa: CASRAWVQDEQFF
j_call: TRBJ2-1
cdr3_length: 13
d_call: -
v_call: TRBV5-1
clone_size: many

cdr3_nt: TGTGCCAGCAGTCCGCTAGCGGGGGAGCGGTACAATGAGCAGTTCTTC
cdr3_aa: CASSPLAGERYNEQFF
j_call: TRBJ2-1
cdr3_length: 16
d_call: TRBD2
v_call: TRBV6-1
clone_size: many

cdr3_nt: TGCGCCAGCAGCCCTGGACAGTTACTCCTCTACGAGCAGTACTTC
cdr3_aa: CASSPGQLLLYEQYF
j_call: TRBJ2-7
cdr3_length: 15
d_call: -
v_call: TRBV5-1
clone_size: many

cdr3_nt: TGCAGTGCTAGGGTCATCGACTCCTACGAGCAGTACTTC
cdr3_aa: CSARVIDSYEQYF
j_call: TRBJ2-7
cdr3_length: 13
d_call: -
v_call: TRBV20-1
clone_size: many

cdr3_nt: TGTGCCAGCAGTGCCAGGGGGCGTTCTGGAAACACCATATATTTT
cdr3_aa: CASSARGRSGNTIYF
j_call: TRBJ1-3
cdr3_length: 15
d_call: TRBD1
v_call: TRBV12-3/TRBV12-4
clone_size: once

cdr3_nt: TGTGCCAGCAGCTCTGGATTCGGGGACGAGCAGTACTTC
cdr3_aa: CASSSGFGDEQYF
j_call: TRBJ2-7
cdr3_length: 13
d_call: -
v_call: TRBV7-6
clone_size: -

cdr3_nt: TGCGCCAGCAGCTTGGGAGGTTCAAGATCTGACTACGAGCAGTACTTC
cdr3_aa: CASSLGGSRSDYEQYF
j_call: TRBJ2-7
cdr3_length: 16
d_call: -
v_call: TRBV5-1
clone_size: -

cdr3_nt: TGTGCCAGCAGCTTAGGGGCAGAAACCTACGAGCAGTACTTC
cdr3_aa: CASSLGAETYEQYF
j_call: TRBJ2-7
cdr3_length: 14
d_call: -
v_call: TRBV7-9
clone_size: -

cdr3_nt: TGCGCCAGCAGCCAAGGGGGCAACTTTGGTGGCTACACCTTC
cdr3_aa: CASSQGGNFGGYTF
j_call: TRBJ1-2
cdr3_length: 14
d_call: -
v_call: TRBV4-3
clone_size: many

cdr3_nt: TGTGCCAGCAGCTTATCGAACCCGCGGTCTACGACCACAGATACGCAGTATTTT
cdr3_aa: CASSLSNPRSTTTDTQYF
j_call: TRBJ2-3
cdr3_length: 18
d_call: -
v_call: TRBV7-6
clone_size: many

cdr3_nt: TGTGCCAGCAGGTCCGCAGCAGACGAGCAGTTCTTC
cdr3_aa: CASRSAADEQFF
j_call: TRBJ2-1
cdr3_length: 12
d_call: -
v_call: TRBV6-1
clone_size: many